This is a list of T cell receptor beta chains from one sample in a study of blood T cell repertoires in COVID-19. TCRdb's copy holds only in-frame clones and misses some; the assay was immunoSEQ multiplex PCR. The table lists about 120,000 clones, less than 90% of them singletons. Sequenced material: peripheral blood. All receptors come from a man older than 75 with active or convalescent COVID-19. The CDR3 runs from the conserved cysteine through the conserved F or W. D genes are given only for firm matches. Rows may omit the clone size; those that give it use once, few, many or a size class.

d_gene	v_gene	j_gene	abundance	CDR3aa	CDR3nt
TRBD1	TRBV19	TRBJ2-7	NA	CASSARTGVIYEQYF	TGTGCCAGTAGTGCCCGGACAGGGGTAATCTACGAGCAGTACTTC
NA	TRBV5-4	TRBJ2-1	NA	CASGAKSSYNEQFF	TGTGCCAGCGGAGCTAAGAGCTCCTACAATGAGCAGTTCTTC
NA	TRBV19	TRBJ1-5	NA	CASSSSGGSNQPQHF	TGTGCCAGTAGTAGTAGCGGGGGGAGCAATCAGCCCCAGCATTTT
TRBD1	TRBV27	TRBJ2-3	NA	CASSPGTGSTDTQYF	TGTGCCAGCAGTCCCGGGACAGGGAGCACAGATACGCAGTATTTT
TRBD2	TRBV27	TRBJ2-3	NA	CASSLQRGVGTDTQYF	TGTGCCAGCAGTTTGCAGCGGGGGGTCGGCACAGATACGCAGTATTTT
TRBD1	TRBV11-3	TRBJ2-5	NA	CASSLGRYRGQETQYF	TGTGCCAGCAGCTTAGGCCGATACAGGGGGCAAGAGACCCAGTACTTC
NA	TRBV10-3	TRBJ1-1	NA	CAISPGGATEAFF	TGTGCCATCAGTCCCGGGGGGGCCACTGAAGCTTTCTTT
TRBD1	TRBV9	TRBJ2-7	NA	CASSVKDREPYEQYF	TGTGCCAGCAGCGTAAAGGACAGGGAGCCCTACGAGCAGTACTTC
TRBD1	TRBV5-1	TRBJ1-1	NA	CASSPRQGGYEAFF	TGCGCCAGCAGCCCCCGACAGGGTGGTTATGAAGCTTTCTTT
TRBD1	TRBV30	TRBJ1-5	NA	CAWSRSGQGNQPQHF	TGTGCCTGGAGTCGGTCGGGACAGGGTAATCAGCCCCAGCATTTT
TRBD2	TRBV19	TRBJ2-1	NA	CASSPSLAGGLIDYNEQFF	TGTGCCAGTAGTCCCTCCCTAGCGGGGGGGCTAATTGACTACAATGAGCAGTTCTTC
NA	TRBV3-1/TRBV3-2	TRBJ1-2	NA	CASSAGANYGYTF	TGTGCCAGCAGTGCGGGCGCCAACTATGGCTACACCTTC
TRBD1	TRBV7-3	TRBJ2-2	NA	CASSLTSYRGRGYRDRDTGELFF	TGTGCCAGCAGCTTAACCTCCTATCGAGGAAGGGGGTACCGGGACAGGGACACCGGGGAGCTGTTTTTT
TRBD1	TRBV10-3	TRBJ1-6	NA	CASNNEGQGNSPLHF	TGTGCCTCAAACAACGAGGGACAGGGGAATTCACCCCTCCACTTT
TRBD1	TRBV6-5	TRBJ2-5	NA	CASRRGTAQETQYF	TGTGCCAGCAGAAGGGGGACAGCCCAAGAGACCCAGTACTTC
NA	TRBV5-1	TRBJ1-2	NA	CASSPGGAVNYGYTF	TGCGCCAGCAGCCCGGGGGGCGCAGTAAACTATGGCTACACCTTC
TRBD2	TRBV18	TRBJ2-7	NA	CASSPSGEYEQYF	TGTGCCAGCTCACCTAGCGGGGAATACGAGCAGTACTTC
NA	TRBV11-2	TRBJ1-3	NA	CASSLEPRADGNTIYF	TGTGCCAGCAGCTTAGAACCCAGGGCAGACGGAAACACCATATATTTT
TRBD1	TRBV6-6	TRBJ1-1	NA	CASSAQGGEAFF	TGTGCCAGCAGTGCTCAAGGGGGCGAAGCTTTCTTT
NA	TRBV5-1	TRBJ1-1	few	CASSLRGDTEAFF	TGCGCCAGCAGCTTAAGAGGTGACACTGAAGCTTTCTTT
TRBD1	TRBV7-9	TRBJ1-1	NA	CASSLSTGGGEAFF	TGTGCCAGCAGCTTAAGTACAGGGGGCGGTGAAGCTTTCTTT
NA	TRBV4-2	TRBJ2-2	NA	CASSQDMGRLTNTGELFF	TGTGCCAGCAGCCAAGATATGGGGAGACTTACGAACACCGGGGAGCTGTTTTTT
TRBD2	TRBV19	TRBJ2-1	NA	CASSTIAGGLNEQFF	TGTGCCAGTAGTACCATAGCGGGAGGTTTAAATGAGCAGTTCTTC
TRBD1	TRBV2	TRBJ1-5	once	CASTQGEGNQPQHF	TGTGCCAGCACACAGGGGGAAGGCAATCAGCCCCAGCATTTT
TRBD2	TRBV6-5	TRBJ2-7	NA	CASSTRLANSYEQYF	TGTGCCAGCAGTACCCGACTAGCGAACTCCTACGAGCAGTACTTC
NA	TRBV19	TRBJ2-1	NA	CASSSGLARRRVDDEQFF	TGTGCCAGTAGTTCGGGGCTAGCGCGGCGTAGGGTGGATGATGAGCAGTTCTTC
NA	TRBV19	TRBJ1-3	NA	CASRYRYLSGNTIYF	TGTGCCAGTCGTTACAGGTACCTCTCTGGAAACACCATATATTTT
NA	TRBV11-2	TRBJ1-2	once	CASSPYQVNYGYTF	TGTGCCAGCAGCCCCTATCAGGTTAACTATGGCTACACCTTC
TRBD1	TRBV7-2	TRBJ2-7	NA	CASSLRTGMVVYEQYF	TGTGCCAGCAGCTTAAGGACAGGGATGGTCGTCTACGAGCAGTACTTC
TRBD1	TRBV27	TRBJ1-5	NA	CASSRWTGAQQPQHF	TGTGCCAGCAGTCGGTGGACAGGGGCACAACAGCCCCAGCATTTT
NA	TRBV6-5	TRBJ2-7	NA	CASSSGTLRSYEQYF	TGTGCCAGCAGCTCCGGGACACTTCGCTCCTACGAGCAGTACTTC
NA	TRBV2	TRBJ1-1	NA	CASSSRTGNTEAFF	TGTGCCAGCAGTTCGAGAACGGGGAACACTGAAGCTTTCTTT
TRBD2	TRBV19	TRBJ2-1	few	CASSILAGVVRNEQFF	TGTGCCAGTAGTATACTAGCGGGAGTTGTGAGGAATGAGCAGTTCTTC
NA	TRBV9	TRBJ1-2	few	CASSTDSYGYTF	TGTGCCAGCAGCACGGACAGCTATGGCTACACCTTC
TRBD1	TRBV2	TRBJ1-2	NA	CASNSYRGSYTF	TGTGCCAGCAACTCCTACAGGGGTAGCTACACCTTC
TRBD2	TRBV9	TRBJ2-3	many	CASSVNPAGMADTQYF	TGTGCCAGCAGCGTCAACCCAGCGGGGATGGCAGATACGCAGTATTTT
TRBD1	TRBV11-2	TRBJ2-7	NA	CASSQYPGTGVPLGQYF	TGTGCCAGCAGCCAGTACCCCGGGACAGGGGTCCCATTGGGGCAGTACTTC
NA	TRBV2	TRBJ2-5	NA	CASSELYAETQYF	TGTGCCAGCAGTGAATTGTATGCGGAGACCCAGTACTTC
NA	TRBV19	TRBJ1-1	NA	CASSKTPGHNTEAFF	TGTGCCAGTAGTAAGACGCCGGGACACAACACTGAAGCTTTCTTT
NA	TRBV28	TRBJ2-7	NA	CASVEGGKPYEQYF	TGTGCCAGCGTAGAGGGGGGGAAACCCTACGAGCAGTACTTC
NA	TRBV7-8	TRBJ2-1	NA	CASSLVLAPGNEQFF	TGTGCCAGCAGCTTAGTACTAGCACCGGGCAATGAGCAGTTCTTC
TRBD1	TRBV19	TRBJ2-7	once	CASSTSGTAISYEQYF	TGTGCCAGTAGTACCTCCGGGACAGCAATCTCCTACGAGCAGTACTTC
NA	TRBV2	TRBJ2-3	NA	CASSDGLTDTQYF	TGTGCCAGCAGTGATGGGCTTACAGATACGCAGTATTTT